Many counts were recorded for the clone carrying this T cell receptor (beta chain). The junction departs from germline at one end; a sequencing error may be responsible. The data stem from a study of T-cell reconstitution after alpha-beta-depleted transplantation in children. Unique molecular identifiers were built into the TCRbeta library. MiXCR was run by TCRdb on the PCR reads, yielding one entry per CDR3 protein. Altogether just over 950,000 distinct CDR3 sequences are present, 25% to 30% being singletons, with the ten largest covering about 28%. Germline V gene lookup returns CDR1 SGHRS and CDR2 YFSETQ. CDR3 size: 13 residues.

The sample was PBMCs, mostly from graft donor cells, taken 360 days after TCRalphabeta/CD19-depleted stem cell transplant. The genes are TRBV5-1 and TRBJ2-3; D is unclear. This receptor was identified in a boy younger than two who had a stem cell transplant for SCID, so the T cells may come from the graft donor. The CDR3 sequence: CASSLGFTDTQYF. In DNA form, the CDR3 reads TGTGCCAGCAGTTTGGGGTTCACAGATACGCAGTATTTT.